These 18 T cell receptor delta chains originate from one sample sequenced in a study of delta chains in infants with herpesvirus infections. Gamma-chain- and delta-chain-specific primers converted PBMC RNA into TCR cDNA. TCRdb reapplied CATT to the RT-PCR reads. The sample includes 650 to 950 delta-chain clones, approximately 40% seen only once; the top ten take 17%. The sample was peripheral blood, taken at time point 3 of longitudinal follow-up. The receptors come from a human donor who was a Ugandan infant, either HIV-exposed or HIV-unexposed (not recorded which).

This clone is labeled large. The gene calls are TRDV1 and TRDJ1; 13 nucleotides agree with TRDD3. The ends lost 5 bases at V and 6 bases at J; junction bases unmatched: 39. In germline, CDR1 is TSWWSYY, CDR2 QGS. The CDR3 loop spans 26 amino acids. The CDR3 protein is CALGPKGRPTPPYWGIRTPRAHKLIF. The CDR3 coding sequence is TGTGCTCTTGGGCCCAAGGGGCGTCCTACACCTCCGTACTGGGGGATACGCACGCCGCGCGCCCATAAACTCATCTTT.

This clone was counted only a few times. The CDR3 coding sequence is TGTGCTCTTGGGGAAAAGGTGAGGGATACGAGGGCTAAACTCATCTTT. It yields the protein CALGEKVRDTRAKLIF. The chain links TRDV1 to TRDJ1; 8 nucleotides line up with TRDD3. The CDR3 totals 16 residues. V trimming: 2 bases; J trimming: 7 bases; junction bases outside the gene matches: 12. CDR1 is TSWWSYY, CDR2 QGS, per germline.

For this clone: A read error is likely here: a far larger clone is one base away. The chain carries TRDV1 and TRDJ1, with 8 bases fitting TRDD3. The CDR3 covers 22 residues. Germline-derived CDR1 and CDR2 are TSWWSYY and QGS. J was trimmed by 0 bases and V by 2 bases; bases with no gene match: 23. Here the CDR3 DNA reads TGTGCTCTTGGGGAAGCATGGCCTTCTCCATACTGGGGGGAACACTACACCGATAAACTCATCTTT. Protein sequence: CALGEAWPSPYWGEHYTDKLIF.

Relative to its sample, this clone is large. This chain connects TRDV1 to TRDJ1; 12 positions match TRDD3. The CDR3 covers 22 residues. Germline CDR1 reads TSWWSYY; CDR2 reads QGS. With V trimmed by 5 bases and J by 1 base, 23 bases remained unmatched. CDR3 loop: CALGPQKLLLGDTPGRTDKLIF. As DNA, the CDR3 is TGTGCTCTTGGGCCACAGAAGCTCTTACTGGGGGATACCCCAGGTCGCACCGATAAACTCATCTTT.

By sample share, this clone is large. The rearrangement joins TRDV1 to TRDJ1; 11 nucleotides align to TRDD3. The CDR3 has 14 amino acids. The J segment lost 10 bases and the V segment lost 4 bases, leaving 8 bases of the junction unmatched. Germline V gene data show CDR1 as TSWWSYY and CDR2 as QGS. CDR3 sequence (DNA): TGTGCTCTTGGGGCCTGGGGGATACATGGAAGACTCATCTTT. Translating gives CALGAWGIHGRLIF.

Within the sample, this clone is medium-sized. V is TRDV1 and J is TRDJ1; TRDD3 is a possible D gene (6 bases). Looked up from germline, CDR1 is TSWWSYY and CDR2 is QGS. V was trimmed by 2 bases and J by 0 bases, leaving 22 bases between them. CDR3 length equals 19 residues. CDR3 nucleotides: TGTGCTCTTGGGGAAAATCTCAAACTGGGTGGCCCGTACACCGATAAACTCATCTTT. Residues: CALGENLKLGGPYTDKLIF.

Comments on this clone: A far larger clone lies a single base away; this is likely a read error. The rearrangement links TRDV1 to TRDJ1; weak D call: TRDD3 (5 bases). The CDR3 length is 16 residues. Per the germline V gene, CDR1 is TSWWSYY and CDR2 is QGS. Trimming left V 0 bases short and J 0 bases short, with 11 bases between. The chain's CDR3 is CALGELFMGYTDKLIF. The CDR3 DNA sequence: TGTGCTCTTGGGGAACTTTTCATGGGATACACCGATAAACTCATCTTT.

Remarks on this clone: A far larger clone is a single base away, which makes a read error likely. The same CDR3 is also encoded by other DNA sequences in this sample. V usage is TRDV2 and J usage is TRDJ3; 7 bases are shared with TRDD3. The germline V gene encodes CDR1 GEAIGNYY and CDR2 EKD. The ends lost 1 base at V and 0 bases at J; junction bases unmatched: 5. This CDR3 has 18 amino acids. CDR3 amino acids: CACDTGGFSSWDTRQMFF. CDR3 bases: TGTGCCTGTGACACAGGGGGATTTAGCTCCTGGGACACCCGACAGATGTTTTTC.

This clone is labeled large (0.1 to 1%). The J gene is TRDJ1, the V gene TRDV1; 9 bases match TRDD3. The CDR3 is 24 amino acids. Germline CDR1 reads TSWWSYY; CDR2 reads QGS. With V trimmed by 3 bases and J by 0 bases, 29 bases remained unmatched. The CDR3 here is CALGDLWVVFLRPGGDTYTDKLIF. CDR3 sequence (DNA): TGTGCTCTTGGGGACCTTTGGGTCGTCTTCCTCCGGCCAGGGGGGGATACATACACCGATAAACTCATCTTT.

V usage is TRDV1 and J usage is TRDJ1; 13 bases line up with TRDD3. V lost 5 bases, J lost 0 bases, and 33 bases stayed unmatched. The CDR3 runs to 26 residues. In germline, CDR1 is TSWWSYY, CDR2 QGS. This CDR3 is CALGPKGRPTPPYWGIRTPYTDKLIF. The CDR3 region has the DNA TGTGCTCTTGGGCCCAAGGGGCGTCCTACACCTCCGTACTGGGGGATACGCACGCCGTACACCGATAAACTCATCTTT.

This clone appeared a few times. In nucleotides, the CDR3 is TGCGCCTGGGACACCCGACAGATGTTTTTC. Amino acid sequence: CAWDTRQMFF. The J gene is TRDJ3; the V gene was not called. The CDR3 totals 10 residues.

This clone is labeled large (0.1 to 1%). The genes are TRDV1 and TRDJ1; D possibly uses TRDD2 or TRDD3 (5 bases each). The V gene lost 5 bases and the J gene lost 0 bases, with 34 bases spanning the gap. The CDR3 loop spans 22 amino acids. CDR1 and CDR2 (germline): TSWWSYY, QGS. In DNA, the CDR3 is TGTGCTCTTGGGACCCGAGCCCCCCTACGGAGGGGTCAGGGGGGCTACACCGATAAACTCATCTTT. Amino acid sequence: CALGTRAPLRRGQGGYTDKLIF.

This clone is categorized as large. Other DNA sequences from this sample encode an identical CDR3 as well. The chain links TRDV2 to TRDJ3, with 7 nucleotides matching TRDD3. The trim removed 0 bases at V and 3 bases at J, leaving 7 bases unmatched. The CDR3 has 18 amino acids. Germline CDR1 reads GEAIGNYY; CDR2 reads EKD. In DNA, the CDR3 is TGTGCCTGTGACACCGTTCTGGGGGGTAACTGGGACACCCGACAGATGTTTTTC. Its protein is CACDTVLGGNWDTRQMFF.

This clone counts as medium-sized. V usage is TRDV2 and J usage is TRDJ2, with 9 bases identical to TRDD3. Germline values: CDR1 GEAIGNYY, CDR2 EKD. The CDR3 has 16 amino acids. Losses at the gene ends were 3 bases for V and 0 bases for J; bases not matched to a gene: 4. CDR3 residues: CACDSGGSSLTAQLFF. The CDR3 DNA is TGTGCCTGTGACTCTGGGGGATCCTCTTTGACAGCACAACTCTTCTTT.

Turning to this clone: A far larger clone differs by one base, so this is likely a read error. The chain links TRDV2 to TRDJ1; D unclear. The germline gives CDR1 GEAIGNYY, CDR2 EKD. There are 17 residues in the CDR3. V lost 8 bases and J 0 bases, leaving 24 bases between the germline ends. The chain's CDR3 is CASPFRRSSFYTDKLIF. CDR3 DNA: TGTGCCTCACCATTCCGTCGCTCCTCGTTTTACACCGATAAACTCATCTTT.

Judged by abundance, this clone is medium-sized. The chain is built from TRDV1 and TRDJ1, with 7 positions matching TRDD2. The CDR3 has 13 residues. CDR1 TSWWSYY and CDR2 QGS come from the germline V gene. The V gene end was trimmed by 5 bases and the J gene end by 4 bases; junction bases not matched to a gene: 4. CDR3 DNA: TGTGCTCTTGGGTACCTTCCTCACGATAAACTCATCTTT. Encoded protein: CALGYLPHDKLIF.

By proportion, this clone is medium-sized. The chain uses TRDV1 and TRDJ1, with 8 bases matching TRDD3. Germline CDR1 TSWWSYY, CDR2 QGS. After removal of 2 bases from V and 2 bases from J, the junction contained 10 bases not matched to a gene. The CDR3 is 17 amino acids. The DNA for the CDR3 is TGTGCTCTTGGGGAATGGCTGGACTGGGGGGTTACCGATAAACTCATCTTT. This codes for CALGEWLDWGVTDKLIF.

This clone was seen a few times. Only one base separates this from a far larger clonotype, so it likely reflects a read error. The V and J genes are TRAV29/DV5 and TRDJ1; 9 nucleotides align to TRDD3. V was clipped by 1 base and J by 11 bases; unmatched bases: 18. CDR1 and CDR2 (germline): NSMFDY, ISSIKDK. The CDR3 totals 16 residues. The CDR3 region is CAASFTILLGETKLIF. The CDR3 DNA is TGTGCAGCAAGCTTTACTATTCTACTGGGGGAGACAAAGCTCATCTTT.